Listed below are T cell receptor beta chains from one sample, sequenced in a study of T-cell memory formation after mild COVID-19. TCRdb processed the 5' RACE reads anew with MiXCR; each CDR3 protein has one entry. The table records roughly 450,000 distinct CDR3 sequences, around a sixth of them present only once. The specimen was PBMCs or a T cell subset sorted from them (not recorded which). The receptor set was obtained from an adult woman who had mild COVID-19 (a few samples of this study predate the infection). Cell type and time point are not known. Each CDR3 is given with its conserved first and last residue. The order of the fields is D gene, clone size, V gene, J gene, CDR3 DNA, CDR3 protein. D genes are given only for firm matches. Clone sizes are given selectively: once, few, many, or a class where the clone is expanded.

D: TRBD2
size: .
V: TRBV20-1
J: TRBJ2-7
DNA: TGCAGTGCTCGGACTAGCGGGGCCTACGAGCAGTACTTC
CDR3: CSARTSGAYEQYF

D: TRBD2
size: .
V: TRBV20-1
J: TRBJ2-5
DNA: TGCAGTGCTGACGGACTAGCGGGAAGGGGAGAGACCCAGTACTTC
CDR3: CSADGLAGRGETQYF

D: TRBD1
size: .
V: TRBV6-5
J: TRBJ2-2
DNA: TGTGCCAGCAGTCACGGGACAGATAGTAACACCGGGGAGATGTTTTTT
CDR3: CASSHGTDSNTGEMFF

D: .
size: .
V: TRBV7-6
J: TRBJ2-7
DNA: TGTGCCAGCAGCTTATTGGCAGGGGGGATTTCCTACGAGCAGTACTTC
CDR3: CASSLLAGGISYEQYF

D: TRBD1
size: .
V: TRBV11-3
J: TRBJ2-3
DNA: TGTGCCAGCAGCTACTGGGACAGGGCAGATACGCAGTATTTT
CDR3: CASSYWDRADTQYF

D: TRBD2
size: few
V: TRBV12-3/TRBV12-4
J: TRBJ2-3
DNA: TGTGCCAGCAGCTTCATAGCGGGCCGCACAGATACGCAGTATTTT
CDR3: CASSFIAGRTDTQYF

D: .
size: .
V: TRBV20-1
J: TRBJ2-1
DNA: TGCAGTGCCCCCACTTCACGGTGGAACAATGAGCAGTTCTTC
CDR3: CSAPTSRWNNEQFF

D: .
size: few
V: TRBV7-9
J: TRBJ2-2
DNA: TGTGCCAGCAGCCCTCTTAGCGGAACGAACACCGGGGAGCTGTTTTTT
CDR3: CASSPLSGTNTGELFF

D: .
size: few
V: TRBV7-6
J: TRBJ2-1
DNA: TGTGCCAGCAGCTCAGATACCCCGGGAAACCTTTACAATGAGCAGTTCTTC
CDR3: CASSSDTPGNLYNEQFF

D: TRBD1
size: .
V: TRBV7-9
J: TRBJ2-1
DNA: TGTGCCAGCAGCTCACAGGGGGCGGACTACAATGAGCAGTTCTTC
CDR3: CASSSQGADYNEQFF

D: .
size: .
V: TRBV7-9
J: TRBJ1-2
DNA: TGTGCCAGCAGACCGGCCGGGGAAGGCCTAGCTGGCTACACCTTC
CDR3: CASRPAGEGLAGYTF

D: TRBD1
size: many
V: TRBV29-1
J: TRBJ2-2
DNA: TGCAGCGTGAGGACAGGGGTCGGGGAGCTGTTTTTT
CDR3: CSVRTGVGELFF

D: TRBD1
size: .
V: TRBV12-3/TRBV12-4
J: TRBJ2-5
DNA: TGTGCCAGCAGCCCTCAGGGACAGCAAGAGACCCAGTACTTC
CDR3: CASSPQGQQETQYF

D: .
size: few
V: TRBV4-3
J: TRBJ2-1
DNA: TGCGCCAGCAGCCAAGATTCCGGACCCGGGGTCGATGAGCAGTTCTTC
CDR3: CASSQDSGPGVDEQFF

D: TRBD2
size: .
V: TRBV10-3
J: TRBJ2-7
DNA: TGTGCCATCAGTGGGGGCCTAGCGGGAGTGAACGAGCAGTACTTC
CDR3: CAISGGLAGVNEQYF

D: TRBD1
size: few
V: TRBV6-1
J: TRBJ2-7
DNA: TGTGCCAGTAATGCGGAGGACAGGCCCCCCTACGAGCAGTACTTC
CDR3: CASNAEDRPPYEQYF

D: .
size: .
V: TRBV7-9
J: TRBJ2-3
DNA: TGTGCCAGCAGCTCATTACTGCCCGGGGCAGATACGCAGTATTTT
CDR3: CASSSLLPGADTQYF

D: TRBD2
size: many
V: TRBV2
J: TRBJ2-1
DNA: TGTGCCAGCAAAGGGACTAGCGTCGCCAATGAGCAGTTCTTC
CDR3: CASKGTSVANEQFF

D: .
size: .
V: TRBV12-3/TRBV12-4
J: TRBJ1-2
DNA: TGTGCCAGCAGTTTTCCAGGGGACTTTAACTATGGCTACACCTTC
CDR3: CASSFPGDFNYGYTF

D: .
size: .
V: TRBV29-1
J: TRBJ2-1
DNA: TGCAGCGTTGATTGGCAGGGGGGCTCCTACAATGAGCAGTTCTTC
CDR3: CSVDWQGGSYNEQFF

D: TRBD2
size: few
V: TRBV4-3
J: TRBJ2-3
DNA: TGCGCCAGCAGCCAATCGTCTTGGCGGGAGATCACAGATACGCAGTATTTT
CDR3: CASSQSSWREITDTQYF

D: TRBD1
size: once
V: TRBV24-1
J: TRBJ2-2
DNA: TGTGCCACCGGAAGGACAGGGGTGGACACCGGGGAGCTGTTTTTT
CDR3: CATGRTGVDTGELFF

D: .
size: few
V: TRBV5-4
J: TRBJ2-2
DNA: TGTGCCAGCAGCCAGACAGGAACGAGTTATCCCGGGGAGCTGTTTTTT
CDR3: CASSQTGTSYPGELFF

D: .
size: few
V: TRBV6-1
J: TRBJ2-4
DNA: TGTGCCAGCAGTGGAGCCCTCTCGGTCGGCTTGGCCAAAAACATTCAGTACTTC
CDR3: CASSGALSVGLAKNIQYF

D: .
size: .
V: TRBV20-1
J: TRBJ2-2
DNA: TGCAGTGCTAGGCCGGGACTCAACACCGGGGAGCTGTTTTTT
CDR3: CSARPGLNTGELFF

D: TRBD1
size: few
V: TRBV27
J: TRBJ2-7
DNA: TGTGCCACCCGACAGGGGGGGCACGAGCAGTACTTC
CDR3: CATRQGGHEQYF

D: .
size: .
V: TRBV5-1
J: TRBJ2-3
DNA: TGCGCCAGCAGCTGGGGGCAAGGCCCCGCCACAGATACGCAGTATTTT
CDR3: CASSWGQGPATDTQYF

D: TRBD1
size: .
V: TRBV5-1
J: TRBJ1-1
DNA: TGCGCCAGCAGCCGGGGACAGCTGAACACTGAAGCTTTCTTT
CDR3: CASSRGQLNTEAFF

D: TRBD1
size: .
V: TRBV7-8
J: TRBJ2-5
DNA: TGTGCCAGCAGCTTCGGGACAGGGACCGAGACCCAGTACTTC
CDR3: CASSFGTGTETQYF

D: .
size: few
V: TRBV5-1
J: TRBJ1-1
DNA: TGCGCCAGCAGCTTGGAGGCCTCGGGGGTGGGCACTGAAGCTTTCTTT
CDR3: CASSLEASGVGTEAFF

D: .
size: few
V: TRBV18
J: TRBJ1-1
DNA: TGTGCCAGCTCACCAGTACAGGGTAGTAACACTGAAGCTTTCTTT
CDR3: CASSPVQGSNTEAFF

D: .
size: few
V: TRBV5-1
J: TRBJ1-1
DNA: TGCGCCAGCAGCTCAACCTTCGTGTTGAACACTGAAGCTTTCTTT
CDR3: CASSSTFVLNTEAFF

D: TRBD1
size: few
V: TRBV3-1
J: TRBJ2-3
DNA: TGTGCCAGCAGCCAAGATTTGGGGACAGCCTTCACAGATACGCAGTATTTT
CDR3: CASSQDLGTAFTDTQYF

D: .
size: few
V: TRBV5-1
J: TRBJ1-1
DNA: TGCGCCAGCAGCTTGCGTGTCGGAACACTGAACACTGAAGCTTTCTTT
CDR3: CASSLRVGTLNTEAFF

D: .
size: few
V: TRBV6-1
J: TRBJ1-1
DNA: TGTGCCAGCAGTGTGACAGACTCGGACACTGAAGCTTTCTTT
CDR3: CASSVTDSDTEAFF

D: .
size: many
V: TRBV24-1
J: TRBJ2-2
DNA: TGTGCCACCAGTGAGGTCCTCACCGGGGAGCTGTTTTTT
CDR3: CATSEVLTGELFF

D: TRBD2
size: .
V: TRBV2
J: TRBJ2-1
DNA: TGTGCCAGCAGTGAAAGACTAGCGGGTTACAATGAGCAGTTCTTC
CDR3: CASSERLAGYNEQFF

D: .
size: .
V: TRBV28
J: TRBJ1-2
DNA: TGTGCCAGCACAGGGCAGGGTAACGGCTACACCTTC
CDR3: CASTGQGNGYTF

D: .
size: .
V: TRBV10-3
J: TRBJ2-5
DNA: TGTGCCATCAGTGACCCTGGAGGAGAGACCCAGTACTTC
CDR3: CAISDPGGETQYF

D: TRBD2
size: .
V: TRBV27
J: TRBJ2-7
DNA: TGTGCCAGCAGTTTCCGGACTAGCGGGGTGAGCTCCTACGAGCAGTACTTC
CDR3: CASSFRTSGVSSYEQYF

D: TRBD2
size: few
V: TRBV11-3
J: TRBJ2-7
DNA: TGTGCCAGCAGCTTATCCAGCGGGAGGGCTTCCGAGCAGTACTTC
CDR3: CASSLSSGRASEQYF

D: .
size: .
V: TRBV4-1
J: TRBJ1-3
DNA: TGCGCCAGCTCCGGTGAGGCAGATTCTGGAAACACCATATATTTT
CDR3: CASSGEADSGNTIYF

D: TRBD1
size: .
V: TRBV7-8
J: TRBJ1-5
DNA: TGTGCCAGCAGTTTTGGACAGGTCAATCAGCCCCAGCATTTT
CDR3: CASSFGQVNQPQHF

D: .
size: few
V: TRBV29-1
J: TRBJ1-1
DNA: TGCAGCGTTGGCCCGGGACGTTTGAACACTGAAGCTTTCTTT
CDR3: CSVGPGRLNTEAFF

D: .
size: few
V: TRBV24-1
J: TRBJ2-7
DNA: TGTGCCACCAGTGATTTGCTAAACGAGCAGTACTTC
CDR3: CATSDLLNEQYF

D: .
size: many
V: TRBV5-1
J: TRBJ2-2
DNA: TGCGCCAGCAGCTTGGGGAACACCGGGGAGCTGTTTTTT
CDR3: CASSLGNTGELFF

D: .
size: few
V: TRBV4-3
J: TRBJ1-2
DNA: TGCGCCAGCAGCCAAGAGCTTTCCCGAAGCCATGGCTACACCTTC
CDR3: CASSQELSRSHGYTF

D: TRBD2
size: few
V: TRBV20-1
J: TRBJ2-3
DNA: TGCAGTGCCTCAGGACTAGCGGGAGTTCCCTCGCGCACAGATACGCAGTATTTT
CDR3: CSASGLAGVPSRTDTQYF

D: .
size: .
V: TRBV12-3/TRBV12-4
J: TRBJ2-7
DNA: TGTGCCAGCAGCCCGACCCGTGGAGGGTGGGTCGAGCAGTACTTC
CDR3: CASSPTRGGWVEQYF

D: TRBD2
size: few
V: TRBV5-6
J: TRBJ2-7
DNA: TGTGCCAGCAGCTCGGGGACTAGCGGGGACCTGGAGCAGTACTTC
CDR3: CASSSGTSGDLEQYF

D: .
size: few
V: TRBV18
J: TRBJ2-1
DNA: TGTGCCAGCTCTCGGGACCTGGGCTCTTTGTACAATGAGCAGTTCTTC
CDR3: CASSRDLGSLYNEQFF

D: .
size: .
V: TRBV5-1
J: TRBJ1-2
DNA: TGCGCCAGCAGCCAAACACAGGGTGGCTATGGATACACCTTC
CDR3: CASSQTQGGYGYTF

D: .
size: .
V: TRBV4-2
J: TRBJ2-4
DNA: TGTGCCAGCAGCCAAGATCTTGCGGGAGCCAAAAACATTCAGTACTTC
CDR3: CASSQDLAGAKNIQYF

D: .
size: .
V: TRBV15
J: TRBJ2-6
DNA: TGTGCCACCAGCGGGGTACGAGGGCGGTCAGGAGTCCTGACTTTC
CDR3: CATSGVRGRSGVLTF

D: TRBD2
size: .
V: TRBV7-9
J: TRBJ2-3
DNA: TGTGCCAGCAGCTCCGTGGGACTAGCGGGGATCGACCTCACAGATACGCAGTATTTT
CDR3: CASSSVGLAGIDLTDTQYF